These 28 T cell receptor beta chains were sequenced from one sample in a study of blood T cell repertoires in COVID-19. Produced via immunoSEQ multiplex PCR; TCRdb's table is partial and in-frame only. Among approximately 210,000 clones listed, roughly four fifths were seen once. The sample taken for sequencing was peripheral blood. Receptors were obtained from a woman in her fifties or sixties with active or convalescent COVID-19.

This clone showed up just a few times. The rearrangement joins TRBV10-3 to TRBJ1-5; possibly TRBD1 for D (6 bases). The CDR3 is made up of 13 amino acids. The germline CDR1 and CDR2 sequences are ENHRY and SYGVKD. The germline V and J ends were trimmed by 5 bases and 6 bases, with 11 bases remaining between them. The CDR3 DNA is TGTGCCATCAGTACAGGGATGCTTCAGCCCCAGCATTTT. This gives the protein CAISTGMLQPQHF.

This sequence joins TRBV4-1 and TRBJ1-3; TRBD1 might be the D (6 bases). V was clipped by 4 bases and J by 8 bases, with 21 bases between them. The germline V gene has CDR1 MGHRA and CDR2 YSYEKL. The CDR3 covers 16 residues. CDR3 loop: CASSLSSGGPKYTIYF. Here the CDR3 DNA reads TGCGCCAGCAGCCTTAGCTCGGGGGGCCCGAAGTACACCATATATTTT.

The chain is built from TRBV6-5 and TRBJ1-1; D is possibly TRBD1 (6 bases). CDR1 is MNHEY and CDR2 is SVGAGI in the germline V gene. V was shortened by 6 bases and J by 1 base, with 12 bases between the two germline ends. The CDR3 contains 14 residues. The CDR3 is CASSRGAGNTEAFF. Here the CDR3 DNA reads TGTGCCAGCAGCAGGGGCGCGGGGAACACTGAAGCTTTCTTT.

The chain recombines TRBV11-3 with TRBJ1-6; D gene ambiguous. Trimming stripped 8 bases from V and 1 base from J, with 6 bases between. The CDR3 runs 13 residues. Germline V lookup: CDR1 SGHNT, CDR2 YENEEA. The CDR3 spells CASGASYNSPLHF. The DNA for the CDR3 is TGTGCCAGCGGAGCGTCCTATAATTCACCCCTCCACTTT. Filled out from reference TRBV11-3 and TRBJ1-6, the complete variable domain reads EAGVVQSPRYKIIEKKQPVAFWCNPISGHNTLYWYLQNLGQGPELLIRYENEEAVDDSQLPKDRFSAERLKGVDSTLKIQPAELGDSAVYLCASGASYNSPLHFGNGTRLTVT.

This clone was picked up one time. CDR3 nucleotide sequence: TGTGCCTGGACCCCCGGACAGGGCAAAAATGGCTACACCTTC. Translating it yields CAWTPGQGKNGYTF. This chain links TRBV30 with TRBJ1-2, with 8 bases identical to TRBD1. V lost 4 bases and J lost 6; bases outside the gene matches: 10. The CDR3 extends over 14 amino acids. CDR1 and CDR2 from the germline V gene are GTSNPN and SVGIG (reference sequence).

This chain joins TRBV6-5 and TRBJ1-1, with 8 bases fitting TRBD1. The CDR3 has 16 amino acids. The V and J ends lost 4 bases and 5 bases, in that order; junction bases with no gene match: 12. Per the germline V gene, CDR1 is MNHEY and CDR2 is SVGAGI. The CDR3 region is CASSLGQGATGTEAFF. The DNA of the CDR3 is TGTGCCAGCAGTTTGGGTCAGGGGGCTACGGGAACTGAAGCTTTCTTT.

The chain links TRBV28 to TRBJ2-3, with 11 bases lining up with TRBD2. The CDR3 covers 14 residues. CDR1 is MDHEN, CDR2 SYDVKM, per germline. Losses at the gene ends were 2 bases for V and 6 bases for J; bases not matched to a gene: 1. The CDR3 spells CASSLTSGSDTQYF. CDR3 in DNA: TGTGCCAGCAGTTTAACTAGCGGGAGCGATACGCAGTATTTT.

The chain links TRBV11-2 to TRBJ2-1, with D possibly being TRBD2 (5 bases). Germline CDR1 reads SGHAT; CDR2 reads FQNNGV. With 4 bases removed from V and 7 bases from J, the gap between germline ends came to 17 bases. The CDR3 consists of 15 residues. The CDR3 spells CASSSSDWAANEQFF. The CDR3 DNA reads TGTGCCAGCAGCTCTTCGGACTGGGCAGCAAATGAGCAGTTCTTC.

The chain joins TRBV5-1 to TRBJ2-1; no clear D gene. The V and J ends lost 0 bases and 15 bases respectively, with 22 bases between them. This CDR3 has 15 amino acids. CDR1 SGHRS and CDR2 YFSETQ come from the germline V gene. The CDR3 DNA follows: TGCGCCAGCAGCTTGGCCCCTCCTGGTCGCGATACGCTGTTCTTC. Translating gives CASSLAPPGRDTLFF.

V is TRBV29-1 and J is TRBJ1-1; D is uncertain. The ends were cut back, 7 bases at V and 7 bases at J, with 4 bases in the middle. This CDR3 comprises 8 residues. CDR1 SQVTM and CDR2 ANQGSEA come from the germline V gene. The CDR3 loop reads CSGDEAFF. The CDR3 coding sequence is TGCAGCGGAGATGAAGCTTTCTTT.

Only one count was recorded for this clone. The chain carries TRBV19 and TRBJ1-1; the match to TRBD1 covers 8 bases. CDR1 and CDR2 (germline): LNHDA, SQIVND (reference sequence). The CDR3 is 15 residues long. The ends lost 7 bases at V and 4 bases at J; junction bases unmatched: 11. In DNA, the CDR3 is TGTGCCAGTAACCAAAGACAGGGGAGAAGCACTGAAGCTTTCTTT. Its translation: CASNQRQGRSTEAFF.

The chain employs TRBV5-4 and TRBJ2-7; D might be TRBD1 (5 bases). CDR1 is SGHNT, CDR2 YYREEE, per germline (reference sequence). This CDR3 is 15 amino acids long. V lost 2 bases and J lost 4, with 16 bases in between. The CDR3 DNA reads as TGTGCCAGCAGCTTTCATTATACAGGAGTATACGAGCAGTACTTC. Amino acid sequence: CASSFHYTGVYEQYF.

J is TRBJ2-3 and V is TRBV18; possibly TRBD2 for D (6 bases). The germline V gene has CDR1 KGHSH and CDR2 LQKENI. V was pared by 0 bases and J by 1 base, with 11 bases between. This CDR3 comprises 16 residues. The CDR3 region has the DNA TGTGCCAGCTCACCACCCAGCGGGTACGGCACAGATACGCAGTATTTT. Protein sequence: CASSPPSGYGTDTQYF. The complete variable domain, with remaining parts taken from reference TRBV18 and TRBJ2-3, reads NAGVMQNPRHLVRRRGQEARLRCSPMKGHSHVYWYRQLPEEGLKFMVYLQKENIIDESGMPKERFSAEFPKEGPSILRIQQVVRGDSAAYFCASSPPSGYGTDTQYFGPGTRLTVL.

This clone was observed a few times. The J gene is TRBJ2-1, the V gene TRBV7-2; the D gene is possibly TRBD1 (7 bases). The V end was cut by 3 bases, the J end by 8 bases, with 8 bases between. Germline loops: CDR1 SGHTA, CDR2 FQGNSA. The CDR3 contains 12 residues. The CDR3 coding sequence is TGTGCCAGCAGCTTCAGGGGGGATGAGCAGTTCTTC. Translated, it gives CASSFRGDEQFF.

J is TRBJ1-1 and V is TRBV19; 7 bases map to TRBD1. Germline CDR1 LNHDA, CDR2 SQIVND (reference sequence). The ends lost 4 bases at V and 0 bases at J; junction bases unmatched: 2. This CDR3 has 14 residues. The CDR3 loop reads CASSRDRLNTEAFF. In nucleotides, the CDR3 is TGTGCCAGTAGTAGGGACAGACTGAACACTGAAGCTTTCTTT.

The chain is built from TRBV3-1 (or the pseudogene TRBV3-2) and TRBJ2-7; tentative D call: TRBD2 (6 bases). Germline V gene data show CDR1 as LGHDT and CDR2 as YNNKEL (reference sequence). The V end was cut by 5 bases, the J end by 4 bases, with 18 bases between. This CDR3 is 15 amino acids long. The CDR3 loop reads CASSSESAGGYEQYF. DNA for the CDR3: TGTGCCAGCAGCTCAGAGAGCGCAGGAGGGTACGAGCAGTACTTC.

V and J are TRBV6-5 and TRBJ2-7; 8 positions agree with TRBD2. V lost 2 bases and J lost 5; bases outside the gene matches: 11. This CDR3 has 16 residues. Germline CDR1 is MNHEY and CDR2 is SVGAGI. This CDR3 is CASSYPSGRGGNEQYF. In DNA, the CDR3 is TGTGCCAGCAGTTACCCAAGCGGGAGAGGGGGGAACGAGCAGTACTTC.

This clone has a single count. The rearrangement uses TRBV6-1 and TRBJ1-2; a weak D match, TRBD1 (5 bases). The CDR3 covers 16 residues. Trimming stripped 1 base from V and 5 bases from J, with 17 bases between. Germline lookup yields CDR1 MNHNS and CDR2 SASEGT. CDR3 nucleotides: TGTGCCAGCAGTGAAGGGGGCCGGGTACGTCTTTATGGCTACACCTTC. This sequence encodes CASSEGGRVRLYGYTF.

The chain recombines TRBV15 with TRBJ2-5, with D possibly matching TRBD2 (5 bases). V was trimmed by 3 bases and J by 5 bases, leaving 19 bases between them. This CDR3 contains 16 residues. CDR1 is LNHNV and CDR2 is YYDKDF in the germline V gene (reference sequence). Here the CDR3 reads CATSSSQRAYGETQYF. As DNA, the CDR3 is TGTGCCACCAGCAGCTCCCAGAGGGCTTACGGGGAGACCCAGTACTTC.

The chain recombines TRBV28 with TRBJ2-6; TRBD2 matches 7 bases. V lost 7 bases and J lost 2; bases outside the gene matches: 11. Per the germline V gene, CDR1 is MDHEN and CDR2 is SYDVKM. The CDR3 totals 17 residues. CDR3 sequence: CASTMGGRLTGANVLTF. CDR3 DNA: TGTGCCAGCACGATGGGGGGGAGATTAACTGGGGCCAACGTCCTGACTTTC.

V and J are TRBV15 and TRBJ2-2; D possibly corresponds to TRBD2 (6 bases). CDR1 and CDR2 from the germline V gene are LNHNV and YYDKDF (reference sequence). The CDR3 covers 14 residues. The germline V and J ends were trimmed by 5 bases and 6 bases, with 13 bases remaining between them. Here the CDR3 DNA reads TGTGCCACCAGCCGAGGGCTAGCGCCCGGGGAGCTGTTTTTT. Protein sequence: CATSRGLAPGELFF.

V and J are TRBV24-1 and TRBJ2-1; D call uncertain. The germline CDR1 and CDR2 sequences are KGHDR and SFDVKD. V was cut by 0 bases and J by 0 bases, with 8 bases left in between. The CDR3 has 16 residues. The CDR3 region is CATSDLAASSYNEQFF. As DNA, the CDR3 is TGTGCCACCAGTGATTTGGCCGCGAGCTCCTACAATGAGCAGTTCTTC.

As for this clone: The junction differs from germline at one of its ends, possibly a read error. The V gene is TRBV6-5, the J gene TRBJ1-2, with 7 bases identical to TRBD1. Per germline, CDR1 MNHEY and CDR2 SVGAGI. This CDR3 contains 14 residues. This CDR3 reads CASRYLYRGGGYTF. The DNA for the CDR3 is TGTGCCAGCAGGTACTTATACAGGGGCGGTGGCTACACCTTC.

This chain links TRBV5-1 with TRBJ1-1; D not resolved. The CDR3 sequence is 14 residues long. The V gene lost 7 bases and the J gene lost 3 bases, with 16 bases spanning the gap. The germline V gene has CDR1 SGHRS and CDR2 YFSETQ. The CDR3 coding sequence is TGCGCCAGCCGCCCGGGATCGCTGGACACTGAAGCTTTCTTT. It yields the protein CASRPGSLDTEAFF.

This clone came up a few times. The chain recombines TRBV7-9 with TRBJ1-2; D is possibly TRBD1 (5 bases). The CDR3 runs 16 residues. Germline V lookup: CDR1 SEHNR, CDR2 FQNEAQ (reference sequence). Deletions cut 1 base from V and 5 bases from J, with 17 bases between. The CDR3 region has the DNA TGTGCCAGCAGCTTAGACGCTCTCGGTGGGGGGTATGGCTACACCTTC. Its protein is CASSLDALGGGYGYTF.

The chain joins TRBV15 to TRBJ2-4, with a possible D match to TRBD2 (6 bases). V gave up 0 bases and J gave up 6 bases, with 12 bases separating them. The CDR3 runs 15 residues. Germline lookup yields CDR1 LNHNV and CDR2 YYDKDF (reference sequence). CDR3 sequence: CATSRDPGRPNIQYF. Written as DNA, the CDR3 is TGTGCCACCAGCAGAGATCCCGGGAGACCAAACATTCAGTACTTC.

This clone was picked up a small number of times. CDR3 region: CASSESMWGESPLHF. The CDR3, as DNA: TGCGCCAGCAGTGAGTCGATGTGGGGAGAGTCACCCCTCCACTTT. This rearrangement joins TRBV10-1 to TRBJ1-6; no reliable D call. Germline-derived CDR1 and CDR2 are WNHNN and SYGVQD (reference sequence). The CDR3 totals 15 residues. V shed 0 bases and J shed 10 bases, with 13 bases lying between them.

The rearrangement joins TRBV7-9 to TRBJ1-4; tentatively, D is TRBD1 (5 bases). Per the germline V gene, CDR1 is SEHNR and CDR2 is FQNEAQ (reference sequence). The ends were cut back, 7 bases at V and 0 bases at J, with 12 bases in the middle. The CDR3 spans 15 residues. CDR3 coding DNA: TGTGCCAGCACTCGGCAGGGTCCAACTAATGAAAAACTGTTTTTT. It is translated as CASTRQGPTNEKLFF.